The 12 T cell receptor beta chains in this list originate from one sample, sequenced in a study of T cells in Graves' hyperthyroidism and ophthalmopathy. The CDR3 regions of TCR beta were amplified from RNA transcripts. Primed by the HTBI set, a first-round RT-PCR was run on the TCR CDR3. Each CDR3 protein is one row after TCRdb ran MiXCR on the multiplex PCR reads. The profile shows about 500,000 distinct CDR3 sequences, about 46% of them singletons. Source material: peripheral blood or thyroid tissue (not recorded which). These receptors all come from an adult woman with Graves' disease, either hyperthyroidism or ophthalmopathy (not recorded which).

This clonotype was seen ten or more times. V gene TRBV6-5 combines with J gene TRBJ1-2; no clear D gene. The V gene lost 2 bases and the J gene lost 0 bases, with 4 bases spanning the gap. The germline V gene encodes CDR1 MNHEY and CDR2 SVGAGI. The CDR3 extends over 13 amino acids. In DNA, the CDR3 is TGTGCCAGCAGTTACGGGGCTAACTATGGCTACACCTTC. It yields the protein CASSYGANYGYTF.

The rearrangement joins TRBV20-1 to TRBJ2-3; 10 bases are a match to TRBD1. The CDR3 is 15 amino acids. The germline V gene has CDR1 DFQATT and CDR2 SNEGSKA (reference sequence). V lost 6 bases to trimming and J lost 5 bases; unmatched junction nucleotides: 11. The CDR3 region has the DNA TGCAGTGCCATGGATCGGGACAGGGGAATAGATACGCAGTATTTT. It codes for CSAMDRDRGIDTQYF.

DNA of the CDR3: TGTGCCAGCAGCGACCGGACAGGGGGCGCCTATGGCTACACCTTC. Its translation is CASSDRTGGAYGYTF. The rearrangement joins TRBV14 to TRBJ1-2; 11 bases are a match to TRBD1. The trim removed 5 bases at V and 4 bases at J, leaving 6 bases unmatched. The CDR3 totals 15 residues. Germline CDR1 SGHDN, CDR2 FVKESK.

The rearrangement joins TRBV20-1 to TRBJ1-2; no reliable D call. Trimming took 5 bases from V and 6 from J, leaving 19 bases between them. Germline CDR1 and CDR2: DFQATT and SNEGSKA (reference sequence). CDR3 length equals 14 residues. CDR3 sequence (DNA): TGCAGTGCTCGAGCGTACCAGGAGACCCATGGCTACACCTTC. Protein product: CSARAYQETHGYTF.

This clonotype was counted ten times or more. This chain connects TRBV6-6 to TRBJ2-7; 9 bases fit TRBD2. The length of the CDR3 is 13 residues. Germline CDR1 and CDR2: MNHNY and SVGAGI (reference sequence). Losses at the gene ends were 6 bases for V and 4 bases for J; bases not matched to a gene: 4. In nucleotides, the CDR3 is TGTGCCAGCAGGTGGACTAGCGAATACGAGCAGTACTTC. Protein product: CASRWTSEYEQYF.

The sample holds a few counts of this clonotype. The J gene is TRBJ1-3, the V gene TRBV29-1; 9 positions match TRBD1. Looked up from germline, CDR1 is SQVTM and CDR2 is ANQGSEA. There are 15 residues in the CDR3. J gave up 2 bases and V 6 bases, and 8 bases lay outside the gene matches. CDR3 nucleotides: TGCAGCGTCACAGGGGGCGAGATTGCTGGAAACACCATATATTTT. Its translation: CSVTGGEIAGNTIYF.

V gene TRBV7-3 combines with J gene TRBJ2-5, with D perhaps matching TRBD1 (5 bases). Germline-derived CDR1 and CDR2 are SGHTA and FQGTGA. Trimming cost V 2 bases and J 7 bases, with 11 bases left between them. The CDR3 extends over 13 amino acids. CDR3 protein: CASSLGAVGTQYF. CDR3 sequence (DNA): TGTGCCAGCAGCTTAGGGGCGGTAGGGACCCAGTACTTC.

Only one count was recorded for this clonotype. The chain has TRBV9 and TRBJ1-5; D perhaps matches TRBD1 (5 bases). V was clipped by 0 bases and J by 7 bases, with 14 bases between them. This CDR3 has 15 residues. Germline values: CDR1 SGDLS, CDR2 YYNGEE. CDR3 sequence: CASSVGGGVRQPQHF. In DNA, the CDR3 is TGTGCCAGCAGCGTAGGGGGAGGGGTACGGCAGCCCCAGCATTTT.

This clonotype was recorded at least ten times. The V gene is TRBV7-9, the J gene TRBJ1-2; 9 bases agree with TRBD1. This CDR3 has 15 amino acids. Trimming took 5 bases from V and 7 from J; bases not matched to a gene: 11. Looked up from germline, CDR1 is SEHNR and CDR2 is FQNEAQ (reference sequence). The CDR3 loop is CASSPVPQGAGGYTF. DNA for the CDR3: TGTGCCAGCAGCCCCGTGCCACAGGGGGCAGGTGGCTACACCTTC.

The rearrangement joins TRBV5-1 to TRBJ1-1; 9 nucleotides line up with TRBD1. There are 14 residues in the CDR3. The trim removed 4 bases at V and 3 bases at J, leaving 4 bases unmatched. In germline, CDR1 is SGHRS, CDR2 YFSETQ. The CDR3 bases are TGCGCCAGCAGCATCCGACAGGGGGACACTGAAGCTTTCTTT. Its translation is CASSIRQGDTEAFF.

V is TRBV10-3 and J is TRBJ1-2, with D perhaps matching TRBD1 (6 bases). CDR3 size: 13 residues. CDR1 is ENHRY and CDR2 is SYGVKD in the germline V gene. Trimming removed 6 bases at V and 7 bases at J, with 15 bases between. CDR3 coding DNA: TGTGCCATCAGCGAGAGCGGGGGCGGTGGCTACACCTTC. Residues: CAISESGGGGYTF.

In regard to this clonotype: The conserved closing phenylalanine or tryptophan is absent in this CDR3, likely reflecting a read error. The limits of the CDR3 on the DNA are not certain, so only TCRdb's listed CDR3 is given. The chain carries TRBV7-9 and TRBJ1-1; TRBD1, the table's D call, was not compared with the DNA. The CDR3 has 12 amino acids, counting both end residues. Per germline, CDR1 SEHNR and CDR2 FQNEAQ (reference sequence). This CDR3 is CASSLPRGKVSS.